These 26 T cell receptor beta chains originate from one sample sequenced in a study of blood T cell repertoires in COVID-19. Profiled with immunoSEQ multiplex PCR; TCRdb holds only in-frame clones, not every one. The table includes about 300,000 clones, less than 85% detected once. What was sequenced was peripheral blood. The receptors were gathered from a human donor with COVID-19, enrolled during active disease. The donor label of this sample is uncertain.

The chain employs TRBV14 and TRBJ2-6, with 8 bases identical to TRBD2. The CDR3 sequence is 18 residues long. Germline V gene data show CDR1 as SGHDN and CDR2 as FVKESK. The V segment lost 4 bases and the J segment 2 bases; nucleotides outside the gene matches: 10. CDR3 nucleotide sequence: TGTGCCAGCAGCCGGGGACTAGAGGGTTTCCCTGGGGCCAACGTCCTGACTTTC. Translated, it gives CASSRGLEGFPGANVLTF.

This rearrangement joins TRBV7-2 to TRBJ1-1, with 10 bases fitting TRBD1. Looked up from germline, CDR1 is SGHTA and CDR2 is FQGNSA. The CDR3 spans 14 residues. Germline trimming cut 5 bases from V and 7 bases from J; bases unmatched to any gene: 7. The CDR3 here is CASSPLTGGVEAFF. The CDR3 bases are TGTGCCAGCAGCCCCCTGACAGGGGGCGTTGAAGCTTTCTTT. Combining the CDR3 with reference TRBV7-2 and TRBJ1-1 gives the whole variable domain GAGVSQSPSNKVTEKGKDVELRCDPISGHTALYWYRQSLGQGLEFLIYFQGNSAPDKSGLPSDRFSAERTGGSVSTLTIQRTQQEDSAVYLCASSPLTGGVEAFFGQGTRLTVV.

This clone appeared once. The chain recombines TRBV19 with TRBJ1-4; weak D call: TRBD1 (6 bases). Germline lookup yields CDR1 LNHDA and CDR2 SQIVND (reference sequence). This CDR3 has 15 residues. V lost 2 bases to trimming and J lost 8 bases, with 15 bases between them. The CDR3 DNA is TGTGCCAGTAGTATAAGCGGACAGATAGAGGAAAAACTGTTTTTT. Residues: CASSISGQIEEKLFF.

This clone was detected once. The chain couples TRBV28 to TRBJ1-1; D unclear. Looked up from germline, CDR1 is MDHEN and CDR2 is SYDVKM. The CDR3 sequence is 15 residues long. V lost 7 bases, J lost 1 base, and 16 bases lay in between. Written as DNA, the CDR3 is TGTGCCAGCATTGAACCGGGTCCCCCGAACACTGAAGCTTTCTTT. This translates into CASIEPGPPNTEAFF. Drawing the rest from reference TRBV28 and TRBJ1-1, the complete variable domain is DVKVTQSSRYLVKRTGEKVFLECVQDMDHENMFWYRQDPGLGLRLIYFSYDVKMKEKGDIPEGYSVSREKKERFSLILESASTNQTSMYLCASIEPGPPNTEAFFGQGTRLTVV.

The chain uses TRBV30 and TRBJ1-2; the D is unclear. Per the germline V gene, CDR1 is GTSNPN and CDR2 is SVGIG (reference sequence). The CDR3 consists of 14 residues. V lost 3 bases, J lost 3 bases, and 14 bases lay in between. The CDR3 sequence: CAWSVSPMDYGYTF. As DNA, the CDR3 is TGTGCCTGGAGCGTTTCCCCTATGGACTATGGCTACACCTTC.

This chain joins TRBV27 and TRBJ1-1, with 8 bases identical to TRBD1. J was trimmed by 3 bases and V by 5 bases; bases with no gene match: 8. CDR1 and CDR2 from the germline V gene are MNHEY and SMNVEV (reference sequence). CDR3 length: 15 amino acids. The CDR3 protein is CASSLPARGHTEAFF. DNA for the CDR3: TGTGCCAGCAGTCTTCCTGCCAGGGGGCACACTGAAGCTTTCTTT.

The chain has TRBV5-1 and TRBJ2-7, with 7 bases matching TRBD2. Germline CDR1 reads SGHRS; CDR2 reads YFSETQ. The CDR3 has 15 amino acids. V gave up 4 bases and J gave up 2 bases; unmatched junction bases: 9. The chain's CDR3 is CASSVASGLPYEQYF. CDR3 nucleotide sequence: TGCGCCAGCAGCGTAGCTAGCGGCCTACCCTACGAGCAGTACTTC.

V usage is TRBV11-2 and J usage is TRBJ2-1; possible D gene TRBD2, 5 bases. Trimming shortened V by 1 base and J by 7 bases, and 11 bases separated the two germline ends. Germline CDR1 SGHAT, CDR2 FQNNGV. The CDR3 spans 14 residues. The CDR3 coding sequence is TGTGCCAGCAGCTTAGCGGGATTAAGTAATGAGCAGTTCTTC. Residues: CASSLAGLSNEQFF.

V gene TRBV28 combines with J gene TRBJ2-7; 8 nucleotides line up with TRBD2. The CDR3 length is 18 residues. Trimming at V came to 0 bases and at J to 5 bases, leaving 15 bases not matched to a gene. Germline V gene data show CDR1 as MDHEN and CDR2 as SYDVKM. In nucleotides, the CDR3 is TGTGCCAGCAGTTTATGGACAGAGATGATAGCGGGAACCCACGAGCAGTACTTC. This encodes CASSLWTEMIAGTHEQYF.

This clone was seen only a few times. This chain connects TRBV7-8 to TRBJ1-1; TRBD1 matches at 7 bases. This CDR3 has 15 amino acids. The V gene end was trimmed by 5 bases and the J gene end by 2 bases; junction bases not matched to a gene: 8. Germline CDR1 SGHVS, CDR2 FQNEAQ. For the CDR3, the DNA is TGTGCCAGCAGCCCGCAGGGACAGTCTAACACTGAAGCTTTCTTT. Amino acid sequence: CASSPQGQSNTEAFF.

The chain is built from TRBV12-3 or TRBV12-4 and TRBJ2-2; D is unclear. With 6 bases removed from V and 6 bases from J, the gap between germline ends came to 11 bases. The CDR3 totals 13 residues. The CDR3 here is CASSRSLAGELFF. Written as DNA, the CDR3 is TGTGCCAGCAGCCGGTCGCTAGCCGGGGAGCTGTTTTTT.

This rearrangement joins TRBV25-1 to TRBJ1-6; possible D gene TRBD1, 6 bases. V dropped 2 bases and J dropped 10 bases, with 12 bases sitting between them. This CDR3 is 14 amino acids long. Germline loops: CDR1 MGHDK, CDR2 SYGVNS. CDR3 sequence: CASSEMGGGSPLHF. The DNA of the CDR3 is TGTGCCAGCAGTGAAATGGGAGGGGGATCACCCCTCCACTTT.

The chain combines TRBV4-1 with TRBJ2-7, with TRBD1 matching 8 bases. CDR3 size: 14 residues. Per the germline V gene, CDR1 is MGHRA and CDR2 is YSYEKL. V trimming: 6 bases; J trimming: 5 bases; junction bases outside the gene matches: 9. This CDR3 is CASRRPGQDDEQYF. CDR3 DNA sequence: TGCGCCAGCAGGCGCCCGGGACAGGACGACGAGCAGTACTTC.

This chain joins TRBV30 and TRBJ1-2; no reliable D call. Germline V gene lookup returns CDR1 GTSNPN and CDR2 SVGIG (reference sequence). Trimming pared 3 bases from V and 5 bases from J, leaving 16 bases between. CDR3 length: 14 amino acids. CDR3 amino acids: CAWRGREAGYGYTF. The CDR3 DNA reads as TGTGCCTGGAGGGGAAGGGAGGCGGGGTATGGCTACACCTTC.

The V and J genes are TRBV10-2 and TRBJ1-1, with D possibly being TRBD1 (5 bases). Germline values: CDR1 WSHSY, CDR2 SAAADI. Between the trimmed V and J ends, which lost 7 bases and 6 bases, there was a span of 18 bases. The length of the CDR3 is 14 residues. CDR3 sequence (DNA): TGCGCCAGCATCGCAGGTCTGGGAGGGGCTGAAGCTTTCTTT. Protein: CASIAGLGGAEAFF.

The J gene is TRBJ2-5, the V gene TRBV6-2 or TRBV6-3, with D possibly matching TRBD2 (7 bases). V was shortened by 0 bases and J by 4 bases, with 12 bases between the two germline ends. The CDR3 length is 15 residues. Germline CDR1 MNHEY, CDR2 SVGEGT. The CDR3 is CASSYSEGGAETQYF. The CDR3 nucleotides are TGTGCCAGCAGTTACTCGGAGGGGGGGGCAGAGACCCAGTACTTC.

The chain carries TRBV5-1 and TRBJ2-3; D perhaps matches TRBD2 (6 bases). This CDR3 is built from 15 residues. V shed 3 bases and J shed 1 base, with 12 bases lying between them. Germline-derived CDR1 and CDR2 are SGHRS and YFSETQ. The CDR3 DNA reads TGCGCCAGCAGCTCGGGACTCGGTGGCACAGATACGCAGTATTTT. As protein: CASSSGLGGTDTQYF.

The CDR3 loop reads CASSYPRTGGYGYTF. In nucleotides, the CDR3 is TGTGCCAGCAGTTACCCCCGGACAGGGGGTTATGGCTACACCTTC. The chain couples TRBV6-5 to TRBJ1-2; 10 bases align to TRBD1. In germline, CDR1 is MNHEY, CDR2 SVGAGI. The CDR3 contains 15 residues. V dropped 2 bases and J dropped 5; count of bases not matched to a gene: 5.

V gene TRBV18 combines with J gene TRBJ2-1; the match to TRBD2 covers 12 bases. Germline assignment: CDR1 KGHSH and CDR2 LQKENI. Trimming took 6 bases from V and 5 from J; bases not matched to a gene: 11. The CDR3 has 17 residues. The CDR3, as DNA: TGTGCCAGCTCCCTATACCAGCTAGCGGGAGGGAACAATGAGCAGTTCTTC. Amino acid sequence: CASSLYQLAGGNNEQFF. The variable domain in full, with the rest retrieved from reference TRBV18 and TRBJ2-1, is NAGVMQNPRHLVRRRGQEARLRCSPMKGHSHVYWYRQLPEEGLKFMVYLQKENIIDESGMPKERFSAEFPKEGPSILRIQQVVRGDSAAYFCASSLYQLAGGNNEQFFGPGTRLTVL.

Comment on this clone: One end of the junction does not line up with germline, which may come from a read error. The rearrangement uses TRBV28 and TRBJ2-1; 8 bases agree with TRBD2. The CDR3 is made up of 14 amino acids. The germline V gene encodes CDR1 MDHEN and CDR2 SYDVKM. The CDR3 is CASSLAGGYSEQFF. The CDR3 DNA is TGTGCCAGCAGTTTAGCGGGAGGATACAGTGAGCAGTTCTTC.

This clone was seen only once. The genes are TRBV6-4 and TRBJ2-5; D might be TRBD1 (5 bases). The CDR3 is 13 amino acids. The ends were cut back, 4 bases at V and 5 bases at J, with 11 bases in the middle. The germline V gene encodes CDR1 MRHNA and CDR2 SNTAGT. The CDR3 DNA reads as TGTGCCAGCAGTGGGGGCGGATTGGAGACCCAGTACTTC. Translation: CASSGGGLETQYF.

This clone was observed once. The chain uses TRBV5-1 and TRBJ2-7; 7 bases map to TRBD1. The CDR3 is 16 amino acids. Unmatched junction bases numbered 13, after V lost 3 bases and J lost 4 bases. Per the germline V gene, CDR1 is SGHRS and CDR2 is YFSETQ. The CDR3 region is CASSSYRGRPGYEQYF. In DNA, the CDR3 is TGCGCCAGCAGCTCATACAGGGGCCGACCGGGATACGAGCAGTACTTC.

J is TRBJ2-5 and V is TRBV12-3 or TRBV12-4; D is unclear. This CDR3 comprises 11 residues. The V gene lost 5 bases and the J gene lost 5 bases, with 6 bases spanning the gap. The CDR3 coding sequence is TGTGCCAGCAGTACCGGGGAGACCCAGTACTTC. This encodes CASSTGETQYF.

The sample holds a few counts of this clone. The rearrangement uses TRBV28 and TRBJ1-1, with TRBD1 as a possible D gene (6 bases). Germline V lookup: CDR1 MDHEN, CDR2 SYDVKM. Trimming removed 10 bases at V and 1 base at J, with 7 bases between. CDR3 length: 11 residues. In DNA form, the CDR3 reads TGTGCCACGACAGGGAACACTGAAGCTTTCTTT. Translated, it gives CATTGNTEAFF.

CDR3 bases: TGTGCCAGTAGTAGCGCAGGGGTTAGGAGCACTGAAGCTTTCTTT. It yields the protein CASSSAGVRSTEAFF. The chain employs TRBV19 and TRBJ1-1; a possible D gene is TRBD1 (6 bases). Trimming shortened V by 4 bases and J by 4 bases, and 16 bases separated the two germline ends. CDR3 size: 15 residues. The germline V gene has CDR1 LNHDA and CDR2 SQIVND (reference sequence).

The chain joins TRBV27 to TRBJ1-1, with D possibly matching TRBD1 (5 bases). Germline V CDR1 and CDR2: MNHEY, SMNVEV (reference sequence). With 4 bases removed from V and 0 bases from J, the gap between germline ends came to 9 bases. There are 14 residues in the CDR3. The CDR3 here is CASSSGSLNTEAFF. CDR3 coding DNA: TGTGCCAGCAGTTCAGGGTCCCTGAACACTGAAGCTTTCTTT.